One sample yielded the 21 T cell receptor beta chains listed below, sequenced in a study of neurological immune-mediated disorders. One entry per CDR3 protein results from TCRdb running MiXCR on the 5' RACE reads. The sample shows approximately 89,000 distinct CDR3 sequences, around 14% of them seen only once. Time point: longitudinal time-point 2. The sample consisted of PBMCs. These receptors originate from a female donor with HTLV-1-associated myelopathy (HAM/TSP).

This clonotype was counted at least ten times. This rearrangement joins TRBV28 to TRBJ2-5; D gene unclear. Germline CDR1 MDHEN, CDR2 SYDVKM. With 6 bases removed from V and 5 bases from J, the gap between germline ends came to 10 bases. This CDR3 is built from 12 residues. The CDR3 DNA follows: TGTGCCAGCAGCAAGACTCAGGAGACCCAGTACTTC. Residues: CASSKTQETQYF.

The chain joins TRBV4-1 to TRBJ1-1, with D hard to call. The CDR3 sequence is 15 residues long. The V gene lost 3 bases and the J gene lost 1 base, with 12 bases spanning the gap. Germline CDR1 reads MGHRA; CDR2 reads YSYEKL. CDR3 nucleotide sequence: TGCGCCAGCAGCCATTCAGGACTAGGGAACACTGAAGCTTTCTTT. Protein sequence: CASSHSGLGNTEAFF.

This clonotype was picked up many times. The chain couples TRBV20-1 to TRBJ1-1; D is unresolved. Germline V CDR1 and CDR2: DFQATT, SNEGSKA (reference sequence). The V gene lost 1 base and the J gene lost 0 bases, with 12 bases spanning the gap. The CDR3 spans 15 residues. The CDR3 DNA sequence: TGCAGTGCTAGAGGCCACGAAGTCTTGAACACTGAAGCTTTCTTT. This codes for CSARGHEVLNTEAFF.

This clonotype has at least ten counts. The rearrangement links TRBV7-2 to TRBJ1-1; tentatively, D is TRBD1 (6 bases). The CDR3 sequence is 14 residues long. Trimming removed 3 bases at V and 5 bases at J, with 13 bases between. Germline values: CDR1 SGHTA, CDR2 FQGNSA. DNA for the CDR3: TGTGCCAGCAGCTTCTTTGGGGGGGCGACTGAAGCTTTCTTT. This encodes CASSFFGGATEAFF. Complete variable domain (other parts from reference TRBV7-2 and TRBJ1-1): GAGVSQSPSNKVTEKGKDVELRCDPISGHTALYWYRQSLGQGLEFLIYFQGNSAPDKSGLPSDRFSAERTGGSVSTLTIQRTQQEDSAVYLCASSFFGGATEAFFGQGTRLTVV.

This clonotype showed up many times. This chain uses TRBV12-3 or TRBV12-4 with TRBJ2-7; 9 bases map to TRBD1. This CDR3 region has 16 residues. Losses at the gene ends were 0 bases for V and 3 bases for J; bases not matched to a gene: 6. CDR3 in DNA: TGTGCCAGCAGTTTAGCGGGGGGGACAGGGATCTACGAGCAGTACTTC. Amino acid sequence: CASSLAGGTGIYEQYF.

This clonotype was counted ten times or more. This chain uses TRBV20-1 with TRBJ2-3, with 10 bases aligning to TRBD2. The CDR3 runs 14 residues. Germline-derived CDR1 and CDR2 are DFQATT and SNEGSKA (reference sequence). The V and J ends lost 1 base and 6 bases, in that order; junction bases with no gene match: 4. The CDR3 spells CSARVAGGGDTQYF. As DNA, the CDR3 is TGCAGTGCTAGAGTAGCGGGGGGCGGCGATACGCAGTATTTT.

This clonotype has a count of ten or more. The rearrangement uses TRBV12-3 or TRBV12-4 and TRBJ2-7, with TRBD1 as a possible D gene (6 bases). This CDR3 region has 14 residues. Trimming left V 7 bases short and J 6 bases short, with 19 bases between. The CDR3 bases are TGTGCCAGCACCAAGGGACACTCCCTTGGCGAGCAGTACTTC. Protein sequence: CASTKGHSLGEQYF.

The table lists this clonotype with many counts. V is TRBV5-1 and J is TRBJ2-4, with TRBD2 as a possible D gene (5 bases). The CDR3 consists of 14 residues. V dropped 4 bases and J dropped 10 bases, with 18 bases sitting between them. Per germline, CDR1 SGHRS and CDR2 YFSETQ. The CDR3: CASSARSGISIQYF. The CDR3 DNA reads TGCGCCAGCAGCGCCCGGTCCGGGATTTCAATTCAGTACTTC.

In its sample, this clonotype was seen once. A much larger clone sits a single nucleotide away, making a read error possible. The chain couples TRBV5-5 to TRBJ2-7, with D unclear. V lost 0 bases and J 3 bases, leaving 16 bases between the germline ends. The length of the CDR3 is 16 residues. CDR1 and CDR2 (germline): SGHKS, YYEKEE (reference sequence). The CDR3 nucleotides read TGTGCCAGCAGCTTGGCTTATATCCGGAGCCGCTACGAGCAGTACTTC. Its translation: CASSLAYIRSRYEQYF.

This clonotype occurred many times. The CDR3 loop is CASSPRTGGNEQFF. In nucleotides, the CDR3 is TGTGCCAGCAGTCCACGGACAGGGGGGAATGAGCAGTTCTTC. The rearrangement uses TRBV12-3 or TRBV12-4 and TRBJ2-1; TRBD1 matches 10 bases. The CDR3 has 14 amino acids. Unmatched junction bases numbered 5, after V lost 5 bases and J lost 7 bases.

With regard to this clonotype: A much bigger clone sits one base away, suggesting this may be a read error. V and J are TRBV5-1 and TRBJ2-1, with D perhaps matching TRBD2 (6 bases). Germline loops: CDR1 SGHRS, CDR2 YFSETQ. This CDR3 has 15 amino acids. Trimming removed 4 bases at V and 6 bases at J, with 17 bases between. CDR3 in amino acids: CASSAGSEPFNEQFF. CDR3 sequence (DNA): TGCGCCAGCAGCGCGGGGTCAGAGCCTTTCAATGAGCAGTTCTTC.

The V and J genes are TRBV20-1 and TRBJ1-3; D may be TRBD1 (6 bases). V was cut by 5 bases and J by 2 bases, with 16 bases left in between. CDR1 is DFQATT and CDR2 is SNEGSKA in the germline V gene (reference sequence). The CDR3 length is 15 residues. This chain's CDR3 is CSALLAGAPGNTIYF. The DNA of the CDR3 is TGCAGTGCTCTTCTTGCAGGGGCCCCTGGAAACACCATATATTTT.

This clonotype has at least ten counts. The chain employs TRBV7-6 and TRBJ2-7, with 9 bases aligning to TRBD2. V was clipped by 4 bases and J by 6 bases; unmatched bases: 13. This CDR3 region has 16 residues. CDR1 is SGHVS and CDR2 is FNYEAQ in the germline V gene. The CDR3 loop reads CASSSSPLAGSFEQYF. The CDR3 coding sequence is TGTGCCAGCAGCTCCTCACCCCTAGCGGGGTCTTTCGAGCAGTACTTC. Complete variable domain (other parts from reference TRBV7-6 and TRBJ2-7): GAGVSQSPRYKVTKRGQDVALRCDPISGHVSLYWYRQALGQGPEFLTYFNYEAQQDKSGLPNDRFSAERPEGSISTLTIQRTEQRDSAMYRCASSSSPLAGSFEQYFGPGTRLTVT.

This clonotype showed up many times. V and J are TRBV28 and TRBJ2-5; the match to TRBD2 covers 11 bases. The length of the CDR3 is 15 residues. Trimming took 4 bases from V and 2 from J; bases not matched to a gene: 3. CDR1 is MDHEN, CDR2 SYDVKM, per germline. CDR3 protein: CASSSGTSGQETQYF. The CDR3 DNA reads as TGTGCCAGCAGTTCAGGGACTAGCGGACAAGAGACCCAGTACTTC.

CDR3 protein: CASSQRTGGSYEQYF. DNA of the CDR3: TGTGCCAGCAGCCAACGGACAGGGGGCTCGTACGAGCAGTACTTC. The chain joins TRBV4-2 to TRBJ2-7; 11 nucleotides align to TRBD1. With 2 bases clipped from V and 4 bases from J, the junction kept 4 bases outside the gene matches. This CDR3 has 15 residues. Germline-derived CDR1 and CDR2 are LGHNA and YNFKEQ.

This clonotype was observed many times. The rearrangement uses TRBV6-5 and TRBJ1-4; TRBD1 matches at 8 bases. The J segment lost 7 bases and the V segment lost 5 bases, leaving 12 bases of the junction unmatched. CDR1 and CDR2 from the germline V gene are MNHEY and SVGAGI. The CDR3 runs to 16 residues. The CDR3 DNA sequence: TGTGCCAGCAGTCACTTACTTGGACAGGGTGTTGAAAAACTGTTTTTT. Protein: CASSHLLGQGVEKLFF.

This clonotype occurred many times. The chain joins TRBV12-3 or TRBV12-4 to TRBJ1-5; maybe TRBD1 (6 bases). Trimming left V 2 bases short and J 2 bases short, with 13 bases between. The length of the CDR3 is 16 residues. The CDR3 sequence: CASSLPLRTGNQPQHF. The CDR3 DNA reads TGTGCCAGCAGTTTACCACTACGGACAGGCAATCAGCCCCAGCATTTT.

This clonotype was counted at least ten times. The genes are TRBV3-1 and TRBJ1-4; 7 bases align to TRBD1. The length of the CDR3 is 14 residues. The germline CDR1 and CDR2 sequences are LGHDT and YNNKEL (reference sequence). The J segment lost 6 bases and the V segment lost 1 base, leaving 2 bases of the junction unmatched. This CDR3 is CASSQAGGDEKLFF. CDR3 nucleotide sequence: TGTGCCAGCAGCCAAGCAGGGGGTGATGAAAAACTGTTTTTT.

The chain recombines TRBV28 with TRBJ2-7; D perhaps matches TRBD2 (5 bases). From germline, CDR1 is MDHEN and CDR2 SYDVKM. Trimming pared 4 bases from V and 2 bases from J, leaving 24 bases between. CDR3 length equals 18 residues. CDR3 sequence reads: CASSYHDPWRNPTYEQYF. The CDR3 nucleotides read TGTGCCAGCAGTTACCATGATCCTTGGAGGAACCCGACCTACGAGCAGTACTTC.

This clonotype was observed at least ten times. The chain links TRBV4-2 to TRBJ2-7; 12 positions match TRBD1. The CDR3 loop spans 15 amino acids. From germline, CDR1 is LGHNA and CDR2 YNFKEQ. The J segment lost 5 bases and the V segment lost 1 base, leaving 3 bases of the junction unmatched. The CDR3 coding sequence is TGTGCCAGCAGCCAAGGGGGACAGGGGGCCGACGAGCAGTACTTC. Translated, it gives CASSQGGQGADEQYF.

In the case of this clonotype: A read error may be the cause here, since a much bigger clone is one base away. The gene calls are TRBV5-1 and TRBJ2-3, with D perhaps TRBD1 (6 bases). Germline V gives CDR1 SGHRS, CDR2 YFSETQ. This CDR3 comprises 17 residues. The CDR3 sequence is CANSITRGPASTDTQYF. CDR3 nucleotide sequence: TGCGCCAACAGCATAACCAGGGGACCGGCTAGCACAGATACGCAGTATTTT.